Listed below are T cell receptor beta chains from one sample, sequenced in a study of blood T cell repertoires in COVID-19. Method: immunoSEQ multiplex PCR; TCRdb's copy keeps in-frame clones and lacks some. The sample contains hundreds of thousands of clones, approximately 90% of which appear only once. Sequenced material: PBMCs or T cells enriched from blood (not recorded which). Source of these receptors: a man aged 35 to 55 who had recovered from COVID-19. The CDR3 runs from the conserved cysteine through the conserved F or W. The D gene is left open where the match is weak. Clone size is stated in some rows and not others, as once, few, many or a class when expanded.

abundance: NA; v_gene: TRBV7-2; d_gene: TRBD2; j_gene: TRBJ2-5; CDR3nt: TGTGCCAGCAGCTTGAAGGGACTAGCGGGGGGGCATCAAGAGACCCAGTACTTC; CDR3aa: CASSLKGLAGGHQETQYF
abundance: NA; v_gene: TRBV5-4; d_gene: NA; j_gene: TRBJ1-6; CDR3nt: TGTGCCAGCAGCTTGAGTTACAGTTCAAATTCACCCCTCCACTTT; CDR3aa: CASSLSYSSNSPLHF
abundance: NA; v_gene: TRBV7-9; d_gene: NA; j_gene: TRBJ1-3; CDR3nt: TGTGCCAGCAGCCCAACGGGTGGCACCATATATTTT; CDR3aa: CASSPTGGTIYF
abundance: NA; v_gene: TRBV28; d_gene: TRBD2; j_gene: TRBJ2-1; CDR3nt: TGTGCCAGCACCGTAGCGGGAGGTCTCGATGAGCAGTTCTTC; CDR3aa: CASTVAGGLDEQFF
abundance: NA; v_gene: TRBV2; d_gene: TRBD1; j_gene: TRBJ1-1; CDR3nt: TGTGCCAGCAGTCCAAGACAGGGGAACACTGAAGCTTTCTTT; CDR3aa: CASSPRQGNTEAFF
abundance: NA; v_gene: TRBV7-3; d_gene: NA; j_gene: TRBJ2-1; CDR3nt: TGTGCCAGCAGCTTAAGAGGGGGAGGGAAGAACAATGAGCAGTTCTTC; CDR3aa: CASSLRGGGKNNEQFF
abundance: few; v_gene: TRBV19; d_gene: NA; j_gene: TRBJ1-5; CDR3nt: TGTGCCAGTAGTATCTTCCCCCTCAGGGTGTATAGCAATCAGCCCCAGCATTTT; CDR3aa: CASSIFPLRVYSNQPQHF
abundance: NA; v_gene: TRBV9; d_gene: TRBD2; j_gene: TRBJ2-3; CDR3nt: TGTGCCAGCAGCGAGTGGACTAGCGGCCCTAGGGTGCAGTATTTT; CDR3aa: CASSEWTSGPRVQYF
abundance: NA; v_gene: TRBV5-1; d_gene: TRBD1; j_gene: TRBJ1-5; CDR3nt: TGCGCCAGCAGCACAGGACAGGGTTCGGATCAGCCCCAGCATTTT; CDR3aa: CASSTGQGSDQPQHF
abundance: NA; v_gene: TRBV4-3; d_gene: NA; j_gene: TRBJ2-1; CDR3nt: TGCGCCAGCAGCCAATGGGCTAGGGGGAGCCTTGGCAATGAGCAGTTCTTC; CDR3aa: CASSQWARGSLGNEQFF
abundance: NA; v_gene: TRBV7-3; d_gene: NA; j_gene: TRBJ1-6; CDR3nt: TGTGCCAGCAGCTCATTAAACAGGGCCTCGCGTTTCCCCCTCCACTTT; CDR3aa: CASSSLNRASRFPLHF
abundance: NA; v_gene: TRBV6-2/TRBV6-3; d_gene: TRBD2; j_gene: TRBJ2-7; CDR3nt: TGTGCCAGCAGTTATTTTCTCGGGGGTAGCGGGAGGTCTGACGAGCAGTACTTC; CDR3aa: CASSYFLGGSGRSDEQYF
abundance: few; v_gene: TRBV19; d_gene: TRBD1; j_gene: TRBJ2-7; CDR3nt: TGTGCCAGTAGTATAGTGGACTCAGGGGGCTACGAGCAGTACTTC; CDR3aa: CASSIVDSGGYEQYF
abundance: once; v_gene: TRBV5-1; d_gene: NA; j_gene: TRBJ1-6; CDR3nt: TGCGCCAGCAGCTTCGAAGCCAATTCACCCCTCCACTTT; CDR3aa: CASSFEANSPLHF
abundance: NA; v_gene: TRBV19; d_gene: NA; j_gene: TRBJ1-1; CDR3nt: TGTGCCAGTAGTACAGTCAACACTGAAGCTTTCTTT; CDR3aa: CASSTVNTEAFF
abundance: few; v_gene: TRBV7-3; d_gene: NA; j_gene: TRBJ1-1; CDR3nt: TGTGCCAGCAGCTTAAACCCTATCATGAACACTGAAGCTTTCTTT; CDR3aa: CASSLNPIMNTEAFF
abundance: NA; v_gene: TRBV2; d_gene: NA; j_gene: TRBJ1-3; CDR3nt: TGTGCCAGCAGGGACGGACGGTCCGAGAGGGTTGGCACCATATATTTT; CDR3aa: CASRDGRSERVGTIYF
abundance: NA; v_gene: TRBV5-4; d_gene: NA; j_gene: TRBJ2-4; CDR3nt: TGTGCCAGCAGCGACCCCCGGACAGCCATCGGAGCCAAAAACATTCAGTACTTC; CDR3aa: CASSDPRTAIGAKNIQYF
abundance: NA; v_gene: TRBV28; d_gene: NA; j_gene: TRBJ1-1; CDR3nt: TGTGCCAGCAGTTTGTCGCAGGTTAACACTGAAGCTTTCTTT; CDR3aa: CASSLSQVNTEAFF
abundance: NA; v_gene: TRBV28; d_gene: NA; j_gene: TRBJ1-4; CDR3nt: TGTGCCAGCAGGGGCAGCAAAGATGAAAAACTGTTTTTT; CDR3aa: CASRGSKDEKLFF
abundance: NA; v_gene: TRBV10-2; d_gene: NA; j_gene: TRBJ1-1; CDR3nt: TGCGCCAGCAGTGAGCGAACTGCGAACACTGAAGCTTTCTTT; CDR3aa: CASSERTANTEAFF
abundance: NA; v_gene: TRBV3-1/TRBV3-2; d_gene: NA; j_gene: TRBJ1-2; CDR3nt: TGTGCCAGCAGCCATAGCGGGGGCGGTGGATATGGCTACACCTTC; CDR3aa: CASSHSGGGGYGYTF
abundance: NA; v_gene: TRBV3-1/TRBV3-2; d_gene: NA; j_gene: TRBJ2-6; CDR3nt: TGTGCCAGCAGCCCGACAGGACCCTCTGGGGCCAACGTCCTGACTTTC; CDR3aa: CASSPTGPSGANVLTF
abundance: NA; v_gene: TRBV10-3; d_gene: TRBD2; j_gene: TRBJ2-7; CDR3nt: TGTGCCATCAGTGACGCTAGCGGGGGCCAAGTAAAATACGAGCAGTACTTC; CDR3aa: CAISDASGGQVKYEQYF
abundance: NA; v_gene: TRBV7-8; d_gene: TRBD2; j_gene: TRBJ2-1; CDR3nt: TGTGCCAGCATTCTAAGTCGTTTGCTAGCGGGAGGGCTTTACAATGAGCAGTTCTTC; CDR3aa: CASILSRLLAGGLYNEQFF
abundance: NA; v_gene: TRBV27; d_gene: TRBD2; j_gene: TRBJ2-7; CDR3nt: TGTGCCAGCAGTCTAGGGACTAGCGGGGCGTACGAGCAGTACTTC; CDR3aa: CASSLGTSGAYEQYF
abundance: NA; v_gene: TRBV4-1; d_gene: TRBD2; j_gene: TRBJ2-1; CDR3nt: TGCGCCAGCAGCCCTGGACTAGCGGGAGGGCCTGGGGTGTTCTTC; CDR3aa: CASSPGLAGGPGVFF
abundance: NA; v_gene: TRBV3-1/TRBV3-2; d_gene: NA; j_gene: TRBJ1-5; CDR3nt: TGTGCCAGCAGCCGTAGCAGTAGCAATCAGCCCCAGCATTTT; CDR3aa: CASSRSSSNQPQHF
abundance: NA; v_gene: TRBV19; d_gene: NA; j_gene: TRBJ2-2; CDR3nt: TGTGCCAGTAGTATTCAGGCCAGGGTGAACACCGGGGAGCTGTTTTTT; CDR3aa: CASSIQARVNTGELFF
abundance: NA; v_gene: TRBV6-6; d_gene: NA; j_gene: TRBJ2-2; CDR3nt: TGTGCCAGCAGTCCCCTCGGGGTGTCAGCGATCGGGGAGCTGTTTTTT; CDR3aa: CASSPLGVSAIGELFF
abundance: NA; v_gene: TRBV3-1/TRBV3-2; d_gene: NA; j_gene: TRBJ2-1; CDR3nt: TGTGCCAGCAGCCAAGACCGTTACAATGAGCAGTTCTTC; CDR3aa: CASSQDRYNEQFF
abundance: NA; v_gene: TRBV6-1; d_gene: TRBD2; j_gene: TRBJ2-7; CDR3nt: TGTGCCAGCAGGACAGGACTAGCGGGGACCTACGAGCAGTACTTC; CDR3aa: CASRTGLAGTYEQYF
abundance: once; v_gene: TRBV5-1; d_gene: NA; j_gene: TRBJ1-4; CDR3nt: TGCGCCAGCAGCAGGGAGACAGGTTTTAATGAAAAACTGTTTTTT; CDR3aa: CASSRETGFNEKLFF
abundance: NA; v_gene: TRBV7-3; d_gene: TRBD2; j_gene: TRBJ2-2; CDR3nt: TGTGCCAGCAGCTTAACGATGAGGACTAGCGGGTCACCCGGGGAGCTGTTTTTT; CDR3aa: CASSLTMRTSGSPGELFF
abundance: NA; v_gene: TRBV6-2/TRBV6-3; d_gene: TRBD1; j_gene: TRBJ2-7; CDR3nt: TGTGCCAGCAGTGACAGGGTCAACGAGCAGTACTTC; CDR3aa: CASSDRVNEQYF
abundance: NA; v_gene: TRBV27; d_gene: NA; j_gene: TRBJ2-1; CDR3nt: TGTGCCAGCAGCCAACCGCCGAGAGGGTTCTCCTACAATGAGCAGTTCTTC; CDR3aa: CASSQPPRGFSYNEQFF
abundance: NA; v_gene: TRBV4-2; d_gene: TRBD2; j_gene: TRBJ2-7; CDR3nt: TGTGCCAGCAGCCACGGACAGCTCGATACTAGCGGGAGGGCCTCAGGAGAGCAGTACTTC; CDR3aa: CASSHGQLDTSGRASGEQYF
abundance: NA; v_gene: TRBV9; d_gene: TRBD2; j_gene: TRBJ2-1; CDR3nt: TGTGCCAGCAGCGTAGTTAGTTCTAGCGGATACAATGAGCAGTTCTTC; CDR3aa: CASSVVSSSGYNEQFF
abundance: NA; v_gene: TRBV15; d_gene: TRBD2; j_gene: TRBJ2-7; CDR3nt: TGTGCCACCAGCAGAGATTTGCCTGGACTAGCGGGAGTTCCCCTCTCCTACGAGCAGTACTTC; CDR3aa: CATSRDLPGLAGVPLSYEQYF
abundance: NA; v_gene: TRBV2; d_gene: NA; j_gene: TRBJ2-1; CDR3nt: TGTGCCAGCAGTAGACAGGGACTAGAGTCCTACAATGAGCAGTTCTTC; CDR3aa: CASSRQGLESYNEQFF
abundance: NA; v_gene: TRBV6-2/TRBV6-3; d_gene: TRBD2; j_gene: TRBJ2-1; CDR3nt: TGTGCCAGCAGTTCCCGACTAGCGGGAGTCTTCCACAATGAGCAGTTCTTC; CDR3aa: CASSSRLAGVFHNEQFF
abundance: NA; v_gene: TRBV10-3; d_gene: TRBD2; j_gene: TRBJ2-7; CDR3nt: TGTGCCATCATGCGGGGGGATACCTACGAGCAGTACTTC; CDR3aa: CAIMRGDTYEQYF
abundance: NA; v_gene: TRBV9; d_gene: TRBD2; j_gene: TRBJ2-1; CDR3nt: TGTGCCAGCAGCGTGAGGCAGGGTCGGGAGGGCCGAAGCAATGAGCAGTTCTTC; CDR3aa: CASSVRQGREGRSNEQFF
abundance: NA; v_gene: TRBV15; d_gene: NA; j_gene: TRBJ1-5; CDR3nt: TGTGCCACCAGCAGAGCCCACCCGACCCGGGGTGATCAGCCCCAGCATTTT; CDR3aa: CATSRAHPTRGDQPQHF
abundance: NA; v_gene: TRBV7-6; d_gene: TRBD2; j_gene: TRBJ2-5; CDR3nt: TGTGCCAGCAGCTTCTATCCCGGGACTAGCGGGAGTTCGGAAGAGACCCAGTACTTC; CDR3aa: CASSFYPGTSGSSEETQYF
abundance: once; v_gene: TRBV14; d_gene: TRBD2; j_gene: TRBJ2-5; CDR3nt: TGTGCCAGCAGCCCCGTGGGGAGGGTGGAGACCCAGTACTTC; CDR3aa: CASSPVGRVETQYF
abundance: NA; v_gene: TRBV18; d_gene: NA; j_gene: TRBJ1-3; CDR3nt: TGTGCCAGCTCACCCCGGGGGTCGGGAAACACCATATATTTT; CDR3aa: CASSPRGSGNTIYF
abundance: NA; v_gene: TRBV9; d_gene: NA; j_gene: TRBJ2-3; CDR3nt: TGTGCCAGCAGCGCCGGGGGAGATACGCAGTATTTT; CDR3aa: CASSAGGDTQYF
abundance: NA; v_gene: TRBV6-5; d_gene: NA; j_gene: TRBJ2-5; CDR3nt: TGTGCCAGCAGAGCGGACTTCTTCCAAGAGACCCAGTACTTC; CDR3aa: CASRADFFQETQYF
abundance: NA; v_gene: TRBV7-8; d_gene: NA; j_gene: TRBJ1-3; CDR3nt: TGTGCCAGCAGCAGCGGGGTGGTTTCTGGAAACACCATATATTTT; CDR3aa: CASSSGVVSGNTIYF
abundance: NA; v_gene: TRBV27; d_gene: NA; j_gene: TRBJ1-5; CDR3nt: TGTGCCAGCAGTTTCCAGGGCAGGAGCAATCAGCCCCAGCATTTT; CDR3aa: CASSFQGRSNQPQHF
abundance: NA; v_gene: TRBV3-1/TRBV3-2; d_gene: NA; j_gene: TRBJ2-7; CDR3nt: TGTGCCAGCAGCCAAGATTCCCAGGATCCCCCTAACGAGCAGTACTTC; CDR3aa: CASSQDSQDPPNEQYF
abundance: NA; v_gene: TRBV7-9; d_gene: NA; j_gene: TRBJ2-3; CDR3nt: TGTGCCAGCAGCAGTCTAGTGGATACGCAGTATTTT; CDR3aa: CASSSLVDTQYF
abundance: NA; v_gene: TRBV3-1/TRBV3-2; d_gene: NA; j_gene: TRBJ2-1; CDR3nt: TGTGCCAGCAGCCAAGCGGGAGCTCGGGTTTGGTTCTTC; CDR3aa: CASSQAGARVWFF